What follows are 11 T cell receptor beta chains derived from one specimen sequenced in a study of blood T cells in healthy people across ages. A second roughly 7 to 11 cycle PCR used barcoded and J-beta primers. TCRdb called the 5' RACE reads again in MiXCR, with one record for every CDR3 protein. The table includes hundreds of thousands of distinct CDR3 sequences, 20% to 30% detected once. These sequences were also reported in another study, on T cells of mothers and their children.

Sample: blood. The origin of the receptors is a boy aged 5-17 years in good health.

This clonotype was seen ten or more times. This chain joins TRBV29-1 and TRBJ1-3, with a weak D call TRBD1 (6 bases). Between the trimmed V and J ends, which lost 6 bases and 2 bases, there was a span of 8 bases. Germline V gene lookup returns CDR1 SQVTM and CDR2 ANQGSEA. The CDR3 length is 12 residues. CDR3 sequence reads: CSVRGPGNTIYF. CDR3 DNA sequence: TGCAGCGTCAGGGGTCCTGGAAACACCATATATTTT.

This clonotype was observed at least ten times. The chain joins TRBV12-5 to TRBJ1-2, with 8 nucleotides matching TRBD1. The CDR3 has 13 amino acids. CDR1 is LGHNT, CDR2 FRNRAP, per germline. V lost 6 bases, J lost 7 bases, and 7 bases stayed unmatched. CDR3 sequence reads: CASGYQGAGGYTF. CDR3 coding DNA: TGTGCTAGTGGATATCAGGGGGCGGGTGGCTACACCTTC.

The CDR3 reads CASSLASGWGEALGETQYF. The CDR3 DNA follows: TGCGCCAGCAGCTTGGCCTCCGGGTGGGGCGAAGCACTGGGGGAGACCCAGTACTTC. The V gene is TRBV5-1, the J gene TRBJ2-5; D perhaps matches TRBD1 (5 bases). Germline CDR1 is SGHRS and CDR2 is YFSETQ. This CDR3 contains 19 residues. V dropped 0 bases and J dropped 5 bases, with 26 bases sitting between them.

This chain connects TRBV12-3 or TRBV12-4 to TRBJ1-1; 9 bases fit TRBD1. CDR3 length equals 15 residues. Trimming took 5 bases from V and 4 from J; bases not matched to a gene: 8. The DNA for the CDR3 is TGTGCCAGCAGTGATTCCGGGACAGGGAGCACTGAAGCTTTCTTT. Its protein is CASSDSGTGSTEAFF.

This clonotype turned up a few times. J is TRBJ2-5 and V is TRBV29-1; 7 bases align to TRBD1. The J segment lost 4 bases and the V segment lost 1 base, leaving 12 bases of the junction unmatched. The CDR3 runs 16 residues. The germline gives CDR1 SQVTM, CDR2 ANQGSEA. Here the CDR3 reads CSVEVFGQGVGETQYF. As DNA, the CDR3 is TGCAGCGTTGAAGTTTTCGGGCAGGGGGTTGGAGAGACCCAGTACTTC.

In this sample, this clonotype turned up once. CDR3 sequence: CASSQSAGGVEQFF. For the CDR3, the DNA is TGTGCCAGCAGCCAATCGGCAGGGGGCGTTGAGCAGTTCTTC. V is TRBV27 and J is TRBJ2-5, with TRBD1 identical over 8 bases. The DNA end is a closer match to TRBJ2-1, so the J assignment may be wrong. Germline V gene sequence: CDR1 MNHEY, CDR2 SMNVEV (reference sequence). CDR3 length: 14 amino acids.

The chain is built from TRBV28 and TRBJ2-2, with D hard to call. The length of the CDR3 is 13 residues. V was pared by 6 bases and J by 5 bases, with 10 bases between. Per germline, CDR1 MDHEN and CDR2 SYDVKM. DNA for the CDR3: TGTGCCAGCAGCCTCGACTGGACCGGGGAGCTGTTTTTT. Translation gives CASSLDWTGELFF.

The J gene is TRBJ2-7, the V gene TRBV27, with 9 bases fitting TRBD1. The junction had 9 bases not matched to a gene; V was cut back by 4 bases and J by 5 bases. The CDR3 is made up of 15 amino acids. Germline V gives CDR1 MNHEY, CDR2 SMNVEV (reference sequence). The CDR3 bases are TGTGCCAGCAGTTCACCGGGACAGGGAAGACACGAGCAGTACTTC. Protein sequence: CASSSPGQGRHEQYF.

This clonotype was seen a handful of times. This chain joins TRBV7-2 and TRBJ1-4; 8 bases line up with TRBD1. The V segment lost 5 bases and the J segment 11 bases; nucleotides outside the gene matches: 10. The germline V gene has CDR1 SGHTA and CDR2 FQGNSA. The CDR3 contains 14 residues. The CDR3 DNA reads TGTGCCAGCAGCGCGGGGGCAGGGGGCAGGAAACTGTTTTTT. Its protein is CASSAGAGGRKLFF. Full variable domain (missing parts from reference TRBV7-2 and TRBJ1-4): GAGVSQSPSNKVTEKGKDVELRCDPISGHTALYWYRQSLGQGLEFLIYFQGNSAPDKSGLPSDRFSAERTGGSVSTLTIQRTQQEDSAVYLCASSAGAGGRKLFFGSGTQLSVL.

In its sample, this clonotype was seen a few times. V gene TRBV9 combines with J gene TRBJ2-5; the D is unclear. The J call may be wrong; the DNA end is better matched by TRBJ2-7. Germline CDR1 and CDR2: SGDLS and YYNGEE. This CDR3 spans 14 amino acids. The CDR3 coding sequence is TGTGCCAGCAGCGTAGAGGGATGGGGCTACGAGCAGTACTTC. This encodes CASSVEGWGYEQYF.

V is TRBV10-3 and J is TRBJ1-2; D is uncertain. Germline V gene sequence: CDR1 ENHRY, CDR2 SYGVKD. V was cut by 0 bases and J by 4 bases, with 9 bases left in between. The CDR3 is 14 amino acids. The CDR3 DNA reads TGTGCCATCAGTGAGTCGGAGCTAGGCTATGGCTACACCTTC. Its translation: CAISESELGYGYTF.